A single T cell receptor (beta chain) is shown here with its context. Its antigen is not identified. TCRdb's table, derived via immunoSEQ multiplex PCR, lists solely in-frame clones and lacks some. This repertoire shows about 150,000 clones, around nine tenths found once; its top ten account for 1.1%. This entry comes from a study of T cell responses to AZD1222 COVID-19 vaccine. Study findings and constraints: Distributed over spike, vaccine-associated CD4 TCRs predominated at 160-218 and 743-854. Unmutated variant regions are reportedly the target of nearly half of TCRs that are spike-specific.

Pooling of second doses given at about 4 or about 12 weeks was done. Per the germline V gene, CDR1 is SGHNT and CDR2 is YYREEE (reference sequence). The CDR3 totals 15 residues. Trimming took 0 bases from V and 5 from J, leaving 14 bases between them. The receptor comes from an adult who received the AZD1222 COVID-19 vaccine. V is TRBV5-4 and J is TRBJ1-1; tentatively, D is TRBD1 (5 bases). The specimen was peripheral blood, collected 28 days after the second AZD1222 dose. DNA for the CDR3: TGTGCCAGCAGCTTGGACGGGGGAATTTGGACTGAAGCTTTCTTT. It encodes CASSLDGGIWTEAFF.